These 13 T cell receptor beta chains were sequenced from one sample in a study of vaccination and CD4 T cells after COVID-19. The time point here: late sampling 161 to 241 days after vaccination in a few convalescent patients. Treatment in this sample: approximately nine-day PBMC culture with coronavirus spike peptide pools or control peptides (ViraFEST assay). Sequencing of the DNA from cultured CD4+ T cells was carried out with the Oncomine TCR Beta short-read assay. TCRdb analysed the PCR reads with MiXCR anew, one entry per CDR3 protein. The sample holds more than 15,000 distinct CDR3 sequences; about half are singletons and the top ten take around 16%. Their target antigens are unknown. The sample was CD4+ T cells from blood, cultured in vitro, taken about 7 months after SARS-CoV-2 vaccination. These receptors were collected from a human donor who had recovered from COVID-19.

The chain joins TRBV6-1 to TRBJ2-2; D gene unclear. Germline V gene sequence: CDR1 MNHNS, CDR2 SASEGT. The CDR3 loop spans 15 amino acids. Trimming took off 5 bases at V and 0 bases at J, with 10 bases between the two ends. CDR3: CASSRPRPNTGELFF. CDR3 DNA sequence: TGTGCCAGCAGTCGCCCGAGACCGAACACCGGGGAGCTGTTTTTT.

This clonotype appeared a few times. The genes are TRBV19 and TRBJ1-2; unclear D gene. The V end was cut by 8 bases, the J end by 1 base, with 11 bases between. The CDR3 spans 13 residues. Germline loops: CDR1 LNHDA, CDR2 SQIVND (reference sequence). CDR3 DNA: TGTGCCAGTGGGCGAGAGATTAACTATGGCTACACCTTC. Translating gives CASGREINYGYTF.

The rearrangement links TRBV7-2 to TRBJ2-1; D not resolved. V was trimmed by 0 bases and J by 0 bases, leaving 6 bases between them. Germline V lookup: CDR1 SGHTA, CDR2 FQGNSA. The CDR3 covers 15 residues. DNA of the CDR3: TGTGCCAGCAGCTTAGCGGTGAGCTCCTACAATGAGCAGTTCTTC. As protein: CASSLAVSSYNEQFF.

The rearrangement links TRBV20-1 to TRBJ2-1; D possibly uses TRBD1 or TRBD2 (5 bases each). The better agreement between TRBJ2-7 and the DNA end casts doubt on the J call. The CDR3 is 13 amino acids. In germline, CDR1 is DFQATT, CDR2 SNEGSKA (reference sequence). The CDR3 DNA reads as TGCAGTGCTAGAGGGGGGTGGGTGTACGAGCAGTACTTC. Its protein is CSARGGWVYEQYF.

The chain joins TRBV19 to TRBJ2-7; either TRBD1 or TRBD2 may fit D (5 bases each). Trimming stripped 5 bases from V and 4 bases from J, with 12 bases between. The CDR3 runs to 13 residues. Germline V gene data show CDR1 as LNHDA and CDR2 as SQIVND (reference sequence). CDR3 DNA: TGTGCCAGTAGTCACCGGGACCCATACGAGCAGTACTTC. It encodes CASSHRDPYEQYF.

The gene calls are TRBV24-1 and TRBJ2-1; 8 bases are a match to TRBD2. J was trimmed by 3 bases and V by 0 bases; bases with no gene match: 3. CDR3 length: 16 residues. CDR1 is KGHDR and CDR2 is SFDVKD in the germline V gene. The CDR3 spells CATSDLRAGDYNEQFF. DNA of the CDR3: TGTGCCACCAGTGATTTGCGAGCGGGAGACTACAATGAGCAGTTCTTC.

In its sample, this clonotype was seen a few times. The chain is built from TRBV20-1 and TRBJ1-6; possible D gene TRBD1, 6 bases. The CDR3 is 12 residues long. Germline V gene sequence: CDR1 DFQATT, CDR2 SNEGSKA (reference sequence). The V end was cut by 5 bases, the J end by 7 bases, with 9 bases between. The CDR3 DNA reads as TGCAGTGCTTCGGACAGAAATTCACCCCTCCACTTT. It specifies CSASDRNSPLHF.

This clonotype was observed a handful of times. The CDR3 bases are TGTGCCAGCAGTTACCGAATCGGGACAGCAGTCTCCTACAATGAGCAGTTCTTC. This encodes CASSYRIGTAVSYNEQFF. J is TRBJ2-1 and V is TRBV6-2 or TRBV6-3; 7 positions agree with TRBD1. The germline V gene has CDR1 MNHEY and CDR2 SVGEGT. The length of the CDR3 is 18 residues. With 2 bases clipped from V and 0 bases from J, the junction kept 10 bases outside the gene matches.

The chain links TRBV6-8 to TRBJ2-5; 9 bases fit TRBD2. J gave up 5 bases and V 0 bases, and 25 bases lay outside the gene matches. The CDR3 is 22 residues long. Germline V lookup: CDR1 MNHGY, CDR2 SAAAGT. CDR3 residues: CASSYSFAPGLAGLPRGETQYF. CDR3 bases: TGTGCCAGCAGTTACTCGTTCGCTCCGGGACTAGCTGGGCTGCCTAGGGGGGAGACCCAGTACTTC.

The V and J genes are TRBV7-3 and TRBJ2-3; D could derive from TRBD1 or TRBD2 (5 bases each). The CDR3 runs 14 residues. V was cut by 0 bases and J by 4 bases, with 8 bases left in between. Germline CDR1 reads SGHTA; CDR2 reads FQGTGA. The chain's CDR3 is CASSLTRGSDTQYF. CDR3 sequence (DNA): TGTGCCAGCAGCTTAACGAGGGGATCAGATACGCAGTATTTT. Complete variable domain (other parts from reference TRBV7-3 and TRBJ2-3): GAGVSQTPSNKVTEKGKYVELRCDPISGHTALYWYRQSLGQGPEFLIYFQGTGAADDSGLPNDRFFAVRPEGSVSTLKIQRTERGDSAVYLCASSLTRGSDTQYFGPGTRLTVL.

The chain combines TRBV6-4 with TRBJ2-3; no definite D call. Germline CDR1 reads MRHNA; CDR2 reads SNTAGT. The V end lost 4 bases, the J end lost 0 bases, and 11 bases lay between the germline ends. The CDR3 covers 15 residues. DNA of the CDR3: TGTGCCAGCAGTGCCAGGTGGCCGAGCACAGATACGCAGTATTTT. Translating gives CASSARWPSTDTQYF.

This clonotype was seen more than once but under ten times. The V call is TRBV6-1, the J call TRBJ2-7, with D tentatively TRBD1 (5 bases). Looked up from germline, CDR1 is MNHNS and CDR2 is SASEGT. This CDR3 contains 15 residues. V lost 5 bases to trimming and J lost 2 bases, with 16 bases between them. Here the CDR3 reads CASSTNNGATYEQYF. The CDR3 DNA reads TGTGCCAGCAGTACAAACAATGGGGCTACCTACGAGCAGTACTTC.

This clonotype was seen a handful of times. The V gene is TRBV7-8, the J gene TRBJ1-2; D perhaps matches TRBD1 (5 bases). Germline CDR1 is SGHVS and CDR2 is FQNEAQ. V lost 5 bases, J lost 4 bases, and 14 bases lay in between. This CDR3 contains 14 residues. CDR3: CASSPGGAIYGYTF. CDR3 in DNA: TGTGCCAGCAGCCCCGGTGGGGCTATCTATGGCTACACCTTC.